This T cell receptor beta chain derives from a study of control samples from healthy donors and cancer patients. Germline V gene sequence: CDR1 MNHEY, CDR2 SMNVEV (reference sequence). This CDR3 is built from 17 residues. Trimming pared 2 bases from V and 5 bases from J, leaving 21 bases between. The data were produced by immunoSEQ multiplex PCR, yet TCRdb's version contains in-frame clones alone and is incomplete. This sample's table reports under 200,000 clones. The chain uses TRBV27 and TRBJ1-1, with D tentatively TRBD1 (6 bases). This clonotype was obtained from a woman between 25 and 40 years old in good health. The specimen sequenced was blood. The CDR3 is CASSLTSGRGFRTEAFF. For the CDR3, the DNA is TGTGCCAGCAGTTTAACGTCGGGCAGGGGCTTCCGAACTGAAGCTTTCTTT.